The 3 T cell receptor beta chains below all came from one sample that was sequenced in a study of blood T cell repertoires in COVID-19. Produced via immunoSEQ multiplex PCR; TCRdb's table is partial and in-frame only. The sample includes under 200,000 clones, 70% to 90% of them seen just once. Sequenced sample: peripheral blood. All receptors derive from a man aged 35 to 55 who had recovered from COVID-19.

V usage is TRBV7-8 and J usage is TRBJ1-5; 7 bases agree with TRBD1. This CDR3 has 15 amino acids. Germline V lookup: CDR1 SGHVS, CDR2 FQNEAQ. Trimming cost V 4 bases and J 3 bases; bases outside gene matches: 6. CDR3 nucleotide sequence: TGTGCCAGCAGCTCCAGGACAGGTGACAATCAGCCCCAGCATTTT. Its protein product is CASSSRTGDNQPQHF.

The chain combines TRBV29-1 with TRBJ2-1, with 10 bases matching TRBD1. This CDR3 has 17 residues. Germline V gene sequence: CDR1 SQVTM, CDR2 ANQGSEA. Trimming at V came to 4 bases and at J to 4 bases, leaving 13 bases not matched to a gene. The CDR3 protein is CSVGGTGDRGLYNEQFF. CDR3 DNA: TGCAGCGTTGGGGGGACCGGGGACAGGGGATTGTACAATGAGCAGTTCTTC.

The CDR3 protein is CASSLPGGNTIYF. In nucleotides, the CDR3 is TGTGCCAGCAGCTTACCCGGTGGAAACACCATATATTTT. The J gene is TRBJ1-3, the V gene TRBV7-9; no clear D. Germline V gene data show CDR1 as SEHNR and CDR2 as FQNEAQ (reference sequence). This CDR3 comprises 13 residues. Between the trimmed V and J ends, which lost 2 bases and 3 bases, there was a span of 5 bases.